The entry below gives a single T cell receptor beta chain sequence along with its context. The CDR3 has 15 amino acids. Only in-frame clones appear in the TCRdb table, and some are missing; sequencing was by immunoSEQ multiplex PCR. This table holds over 45,000 clones, just under 90% found once. These data belong to a study of T cell changes during pregnancy in multiple sclerosis. Specimen: CD4+ T cells from peripheral blood mononuclear cells, collected in the first trimester of pregnancy. This sequence originates from a female donor with multiple sclerosis, enrolled in a pregnancy study. V is TRBV21-1 and J is TRBJ2-3; TRBD2 is the table's D call, not checked against the DNA. TRBV21-1 has pseudogene status. CDR3 residues: CASREPPPGTDTQYF. The CDR3 DNA reads TGTGCCAGCAGAGAGCCCCCCCCGGGCACAGATACGCAGTATTTT.